The 29 T cell receptor beta chains listed next were all sequenced from one sample in a study of cytomegalovirus exposure and HLA in healthy donors. PCR amplification relied on 60 Vbeta primers (plus 13 Jbeta primers). Some clones are missing from TCRdb's copy, which holds only in-frame ones; the method was immunoSEQ multiplex PCR. Here the sample spans about 130,000 clones, about 74% being singletons. Sequenced sample: PBMCs. The source of these receptors is a man aged 25-45 years in good health and CMV-seronegative.

The chain links TRBV5-1 to TRBJ2-2; the match to TRBD1 covers 8 bases. Unmatched junction bases numbered 8, after V lost 3 bases and J lost 4 bases. Germline CDR1 and CDR2: SGHRS and YFSETQ. The CDR3 is 16 residues long. DNA of the CDR3: TGCGCCAGCAGCTCAGACAGGGGAATGAGCACCGGGGAGCTGTTTTTT. It encodes CASSSDRGMSTGELFF.

The chain couples TRBV5-1 to TRBJ2-7, with TRBD1 matching over 10 bases. CDR1 is SGHRS, CDR2 YFSETQ, per germline. Trimming removed 5 bases from V and 3 bases from J; junction bases left unmatched: 11. The CDR3 is made up of 16 amino acids. In DNA, the CDR3 is TGCGCCAGCAGGGACCAATTTGGGACAGGGGTCTACGAGCAGTACTTC. This codes for CASRDQFGTGVYEQYF.

The rearrangement links TRBV6-5 to TRBJ1-2; 7 positions agree with TRBD1. J lost 10 bases, V lost 5 bases, and 4 bases had no gene match. Looked up from germline, CDR1 is MNHEY and CDR2 is SVGAGI. The CDR3 has 11 residues. CDR3 protein: CASSTGVAYTF. DNA of the CDR3: TGTGCCAGCAGTACAGGGGTTGCCTACACCTTC.

V gene TRBV4-2 combines with J gene TRBJ2-7; 8 bases are shared with TRBD1. Unmatched junction bases numbered 5, after V lost 5 bases and J lost 2 bases. The CDR3 spans 14 residues. Germline assignment: CDR1 LGHNA and CDR2 YNFKEQ. CDR3 amino acids: CASSADRGTYEQYF. In DNA, the CDR3 is TGTGCCAGCAGCGCCGACAGGGGCACCTACGAGCAGTACTTC.

The chain is built from TRBV5-1 and TRBJ1-5; 11 bases agree with TRBD1. The CDR3 spans 14 residues. Germline loops: CDR1 SGHRS, CDR2 YFSETQ. J lost 6 bases, V lost 5 bases, and 4 bases had no gene match. The chain's CDR3 is CASSSGQGGQPQHF. CDR3 sequence (DNA): TGCGCCAGCAGTTCGGGACAGGGGGGTCAGCCCCAGCATTTT.

The chain combines TRBV27 with TRBJ2-7, with 8 bases identical to TRBD1. The CDR3 has 14 amino acids. Looked up from germline, CDR1 is MNHEY and CDR2 is SMNVEV (reference sequence). V shed 7 bases, J shed 6 bases, and the junction held 11 bases outside the gene matches. The CDR3 here is CASKAGQGPGEQYF. The CDR3 DNA is TGTGCCAGCAAGGCTGGACAGGGCCCGGGCGAGCAGTACTTC.

The chain carries TRBV28 and TRBJ2-7, with D maybe TRBD1 (6 bases). CDR1 is MDHEN, CDR2 SYDVKM, per germline. Between the trimmed V and J ends, which lost 3 bases and 4 bases, there was a span of 13 bases. The CDR3 is made up of 14 amino acids. The CDR3 loop reads CASSFEGVAYEQYF. The CDR3 DNA reads as TGTGCCAGCAGTTTTGAGGGGGTCGCGTACGAGCAGTACTTC. Using reference TRBV28 and TRBJ2-7 for the parts outside the CDR3, the full variable domain is DVKVTQSSRYLVKRTGEKVFLECVQDMDHENMFWYRQDPGLGLRLIYFSYDVKMKEKGDIPEGYSVSREKKERFSLILESASTNQTSMYLCASSFEGVAYEQYFGPGTRLTVT.

This chain uses TRBV2 with TRBJ1-3, with TRBD1 as a possible D gene (5 bases). The CDR3 is 16 amino acids. Germline V gene lookup returns CDR1 SNHLY and CDR2 FYNNEI. Deletions cut 7 bases from V and 0 bases from J, with 16 bases between. For the CDR3, the DNA is TGTGCCAGCAACCAGGGCCGCGGCTCCTCTGGAAACACCATATATTTT. It codes for CASNQGRGSSGNTIYF.

The chain carries TRBV27 and TRBJ1-4; TRBD1 matches 8 bases. There are 15 residues in the CDR3. The ends lost 5 bases at V and 7 bases at J; junction bases unmatched: 9. Germline V lookup: CDR1 MNHEY, CDR2 SMNVEV (reference sequence). The CDR3 spells CASSLWTGLGEKLFF. Here the CDR3 DNA reads TGTGCCAGCAGTCTGTGGACAGGGTTGGGTGAAAAACTGTTTTTT.

The chain recombines TRBV9 with TRBJ2-6, with TRBD1 as a possible D gene (6 bases). This CDR3 has 15 amino acids. Germline values: CDR1 SGDLS, CDR2 YYNGEE. The V end lost 4 bases, the J end lost 1 base, and 9 bases lay between the germline ends. CDR3 protein: CASSPGESGANVLTF. CDR3 nucleotide sequence: TGTGCCAGCAGCCCAGGGGAATCTGGGGCCAACGTCCTGACTTTC.

The rearrangement uses TRBV5-1 and TRBJ1-4; D uncertain. Trimming took off 0 bases at V and 8 bases at J, with 14 bases between the two ends. This CDR3 is 15 amino acids long. Germline-derived CDR1 and CDR2 are SGHRS and YFSETQ. The CDR3 coding sequence is TGCGCCAGCAGCTTGGTATCGGGGTACGGGGAAAAACTGTTTTTT. Translating it yields CASSLVSGYGEKLFF.

This clone appeared a single time. The chain employs TRBV5-1 and TRBJ2-7, with TRBD1 matching 9 bases. The CDR3 has 14 residues. Per germline, CDR1 SGHRS and CDR2 YFSETQ. V lost 4 bases to trimming and J lost 1 base; unmatched junction nucleotides: 3. Here the CDR3 reads CASSEGQGSYEQYF. CDR3 nucleotide sequence: TGCGCCAGCAGCGAGGGACAGGGTTCCTACGAGCAGTACTTC.

The chain uses TRBV4-1 and TRBJ2-1; D is uncertain. Trimming took 4 bases from V and 3 from J, leaving 19 bases between them. Germline lookup yields CDR1 MGHRA and CDR2 YSYEKL. This CDR3 is built from 17 residues. The CDR3 loop is CASSPDPSGDRYNEQFF. The CDR3 DNA sequence: TGCGCCAGCAGCCCTGACCCCTCGGGTGACCGCTACAATGAGCAGTTCTTC.

On this clone itself: Germline is not matched at one junction end, which may reflect a read error. This chain joins TRBV7-7 and TRBJ2-3; 7 bases agree with TRBD1. This CDR3 comprises 18 residues. Germline V gene data show CDR1 as SSHAT and CDR2 as FNYEAQ (reference sequence). The CDR3, as DNA: TGTGCTAGCAGCTTAGGGTTGTTAGGGGGCTTTTCAGCAGATACGCAGTATTTT. Residues: CASSLGLLGGFSADTQYF.

The chain joins TRBV12-5 to TRBJ2-1; D unclear. Per germline, CDR1 LGHNT and CDR2 FRNRAP. Deletions cut 0 bases from V and 0 bases from J, with 6 bases between. The CDR3 sequence is 15 residues long. DNA of the CDR3: TGTGCTAGTGGTTTGGTACTCGGCTCCTACAATGAGCAGTTCTTC. This codes for CASGLVLGSYNEQFF. Using reference TRBV12-5 and TRBJ2-1 for the parts outside the CDR3, the full variable domain is DARVTQTPRHKVTEMGQEVTMRCQPILGHNTVFWYRQTMMQGLELLAYFRNRAPLDDSGMPKDRFSAEMPDATLATLKIQPSEPRDSAVYFCASGLVLGSYNEQFFGPGTRLTVL.

The chain uses TRBV30 and TRBJ2-7; 11 bases are shared with TRBD1. Germline V gives CDR1 GTSNPN, CDR2 SVGIG (reference sequence). V gave up 1 base and J gave up 3 bases; unmatched junction bases: 5. The CDR3 sequence is 15 residues long. The CDR3 reads CAWSGDRGFFYEQYF. The CDR3 DNA sequence: TGTGCCTGGAGTGGGGACAGGGGGTTTTTCTACGAGCAGTACTTC.

The CDR3 coding sequence is TGTGCCAGCAGTTACGGCAGGGCAGAGACCCAGTACTTC. It is translated as CASSYGRAETQYF. The chain links TRBV6-5 to TRBJ2-5, with a tentative D call TRBD1 (5 bases). Per the germline V gene, CDR1 is MNHEY and CDR2 is SVGAGI. The CDR3 is 13 residues long. Trimming pared 2 bases from V and 4 bases from J, leaving 8 bases between.

The chain is built from TRBV6-1 and TRBJ1-1, with D perhaps matching TRBD1 (5 bases). The V gene's germline CDR1 is MNHNS and CDR2 SASEGT. This CDR3 is 12 amino acids long. The V end lost 6 bases, the J end lost 7 bases, and 12 bases lay between the germline ends. The CDR3 nucleotides are TGTGCCAGCAGACCCTCCGGGGGTGAAGCTTTCTTT. This encodes CASRPSGGEAFF.

The V gene is TRBV30, the J gene TRBJ2-1, with a weak D call TRBD2 (5 bases). Germline CDR1 GTSNPN, CDR2 SVGIG (reference sequence). This CDR3 contains 11 residues. The V gene lost 2 bases and the J gene lost 6 bases, with 5 bases spanning the gap. The CDR3 protein is CAWSRGNEQFF. CDR3 bases: TGTGCCTGGAGTCGGGGCAATGAGCAGTTCTTC.

V usage is TRBV28 and J usage is TRBJ2-1; 10 nucleotides match TRBD1. The CDR3 is 15 amino acids. V trimming: 4 bases; J trimming: 7 bases; junction bases outside the gene matches: 7. CDR1 is MDHEN, CDR2 SYDVKM, per germline. In DNA form, the CDR3 reads TGTGCCAGCAGTTCGGGACAGGGGTCGGGGAATGAGCAGTTCTTC. This codes for CASSSGQGSGNEQFF.

The V and J genes are TRBV5-1 and TRBJ2-3; 13 bases line up with TRBD2. The germline V gene has CDR1 SGHRS and CDR2 YFSETQ. This CDR3 spans 18 amino acids. The J segment lost 0 bases and the V segment lost 5 bases, leaving 9 bases of the junction unmatched. CDR3 nucleotide sequence: TGCGCCAGCAGTTGGGGACTAGCGGGGAAGGCTAGCACAGATACGCAGTATTTT. Amino acids: CASSWGLAGKASTDTQYF. The full variable domain, rest sourced from reference TRBV5-1 and TRBJ2-3, is KAGVTQTPRYLIKTRGQQVTLSCSPISGHRSVSWYQQTPGQGLQFLFEYFSETQRNKGNFPGRFSGRQFSNSRSEMNVSTLELGDSALYLCASSWGLAGKASTDTQYFGPGTRLTVL.

This clone came up once. The V call is TRBV19, the J call TRBJ2-1, with 14 nucleotides matching TRBD2. After removal of 4 bases from V and 5 bases from J, the junction contained 4 bases not matched to a gene. Germline lookup yields CDR1 LNHDA and CDR2 SQIVND (reference sequence). The CDR3 covers 16 residues. CDR3 protein: CASSTPGLAGDNEQFF. The CDR3 coding sequence is TGTGCCAGTAGTACGCCGGGACTAGCGGGAGACAATGAGCAGTTCTTC.

Concerning this clone itself: Other nucleotide sequences in the sample specify the same CDR3. V is TRBV9 and J is TRBJ2-3; a weak D match, TRBD2 (5 bases). Looked up from germline, CDR1 is SGDLS and CDR2 is YYNGEE. The V and J ends lost 2 bases and 6 bases respectively, with 7 bases between them. This CDR3 has 12 amino acids. The DNA of the CDR3 is TGTGCCAGCAGCGTGGGAGTCGATACGCAGTATTTT. It translates to CASSVGVDTQYF.

This rearrangement joins TRBV4-2 to TRBJ1-4; 8 bases are shared with TRBD1. This CDR3 has 15 residues. Trimming removed 1 base from V and 6 bases from J; junction bases left unmatched: 4. The germline V gene encodes CDR1 LGHNA and CDR2 YNFKEQ. The CDR3 loop reads CASSQVGQGDEKLFF. The CDR3 bases are TGTGCCAGCAGCCAAGTAGGACAGGGAGATGAAAAACTGTTTTTT.

The V gene is TRBV5-1, the J gene TRBJ2-3, with TRBD2 as a possible D gene (5 bases). V dropped 4 bases and J dropped 0 bases, with 24 bases sitting between them. Germline CDR1 reads SGHRS; CDR2 reads YFSETQ. CDR3 size: 19 residues. The chain's CDR3 is CASSRRPSGNIASTDTQYF. The CDR3 DNA reads as TGCGCCAGCAGCCGCCGGCCAAGCGGAAATATCGCTAGCACAGATACGCAGTATTTT.

This clone occurred once. The chain joins TRBV6-1 to TRBJ2-1; 9 nucleotides align to TRBD2. The CDR3 covers 15 residues. The germline gives CDR1 MNHNS, CDR2 SASEGT. Trimming removed 6 bases from V and 6 bases from J; junction bases left unmatched: 9. In nucleotides, the CDR3 is TGTGCCAGCAGAGCTATAGCGGGAGTAAGCAATGAGCAGTTCTTC. As protein: CASRAIAGVSNEQFF.

This clone has just one count. The chain recombines TRBV19 with TRBJ2-5; 11 bases line up with TRBD1. Trimming removed 5 bases from V and 2 bases from J; junction bases left unmatched: 1. The V gene's germline CDR1 is LNHDA and CDR2 SQIVND (reference sequence). The CDR3 has 14 residues. CDR3 protein: CASSGTGGQETQYF. CDR3 DNA sequence: TGTGCCAGTAGTGGGACAGGGGGACAAGAGACCCAGTACTTC.

J is TRBJ2-7 and V is TRBV27, with 9 bases that match TRBD2. This CDR3 comprises 14 residues. From germline, CDR1 is MNHEY and CDR2 SMNVEV (reference sequence). Trimming removed 6 bases from V and 1 base from J; junction bases left unmatched: 4. The CDR3 loop is CASSGREGSYEQYF. The CDR3 DNA reads TGTGCCAGCAGCGGGCGGGAGGGATCCTACGAGCAGTACTTC.

This clone showed up just once. The chain combines TRBV4-1 with TRBJ2-7; maybe TRBD2 (5 bases). The V gene lost 2 bases and the J gene lost 4 bases, with 30 bases spanning the gap. This CDR3 region has 20 residues. The germline V gene has CDR1 MGHRA and CDR2 YSYEKL. The CDR3 bases are TGCGCCAGCAGCCAAACTATTCGTCCCCCTTTCGCCTTTTCGGGATACGAGCAGTACTTC. It specifies CASSQTIRPPFAFSGYEQYF.